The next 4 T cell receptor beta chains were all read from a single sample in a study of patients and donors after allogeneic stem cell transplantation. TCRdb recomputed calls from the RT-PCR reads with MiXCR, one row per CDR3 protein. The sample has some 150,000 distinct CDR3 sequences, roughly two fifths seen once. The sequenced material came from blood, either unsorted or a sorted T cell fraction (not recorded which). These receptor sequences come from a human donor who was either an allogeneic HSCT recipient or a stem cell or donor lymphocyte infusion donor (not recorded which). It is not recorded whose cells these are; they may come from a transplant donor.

CDR3 in DNA: TGTGCCAGCAGCCCCCGGACTAGCGGGGGCCAGGAGACCCAGTACTTC. Residues: CASSPRTSGGQETQYF. V gene TRBV7-2 combines with J gene TRBJ2-5, with 13 bases that match TRBD2. The CDR3 contains 16 residues. V trimming: 5 bases; J trimming: 5 bases; junction bases outside the gene matches: 8. Germline lookup yields CDR1 SGHTA and CDR2 FQGNSA.

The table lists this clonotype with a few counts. This CDR3 reads CASSLGQGLDSGNTIYF. For the CDR3, the DNA is TGTGCCAGCAGTTTAGGGCAGGGGCTTGACTCTGGAAACACCATATATTTT. The chain has TRBV12-3 or TRBV12-4 and TRBJ1-3; a weak D match, TRBD1 (6 bases). V was clipped by 1 base and J by 0 bases, with 13 bases between them. The CDR3 sequence is 17 residues long.

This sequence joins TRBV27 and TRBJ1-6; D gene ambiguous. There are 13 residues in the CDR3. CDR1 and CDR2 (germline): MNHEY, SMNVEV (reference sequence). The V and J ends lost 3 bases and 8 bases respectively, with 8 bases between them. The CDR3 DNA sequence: TGTGCCAGCAGTTTCAGCTTTGATTCACCCCTCCACTTT. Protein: CASSFSFDSPLHF.

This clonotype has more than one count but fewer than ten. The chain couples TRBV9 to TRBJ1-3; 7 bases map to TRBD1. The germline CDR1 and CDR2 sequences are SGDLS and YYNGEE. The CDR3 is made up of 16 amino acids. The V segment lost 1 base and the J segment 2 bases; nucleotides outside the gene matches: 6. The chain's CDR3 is CASSVRDRVAGNTIYF. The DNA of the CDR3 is TGTGCCAGCAGCGTACGCGACAGGGTAGCTGGAAACACCATATATTTT.